The next 22 T cell receptor beta chains were all read from a single sample in a study of cytomegalovirus exposure and HLA in healthy donors. The method was immunoSEQ multiplex PCR; TCRdb's version includes in-frame clones alone and lacks a portion of them. The sample lists about 160,000 clones; around four fifths were seen once. The sequenced sample was PBMCs. These receptors all stem from a man aged 25 to 45 in good health and CMV-seropositive.

This chain connects TRBV18 to TRBJ1-6; TRBD1 matches 9 bases. J lost 7 bases, V lost 6 bases, and 10 bases had no gene match. CDR1 and CDR2 (germline): KGHSH, LQKENI. The CDR3 sequence is 16 residues long. The CDR3 coding sequence is TGTGCCAGCTCTCCCGGGACAGGGAGTTGGAATTCACCCCTCCACTTT. Translated, it gives CASSPGTGSWNSPLHF.

V gene TRBV27 combines with J gene TRBJ1-1, with 7 bases matching TRBD1. There are 14 residues in the CDR3. The V and J ends lost 10 bases and 1 base, in that order; junction bases with no gene match: 9. CDR1 and CDR2 from the germline V gene are MNHEY and SMNVEV (reference sequence). CDR3 in amino acids: CATIKGQQNTEAFF. CDR3 DNA: TGTGCCACCATAAAGGGACAGCAGAACACTGAAGCTTTCTTT.

This rearrangement joins TRBV7-2 to TRBJ1-6; maybe TRBD1 (6 bases). Trimming pared 5 bases from V and 10 bases from J, leaving 18 bases between. The CDR3 totals 15 residues. Germline-derived CDR1 and CDR2 are SGHTA and FQGNSA. In nucleotides, the CDR3 is TGTGCCAGCAGCAAGCAACAGGGCACTGGATCACCCCTCCACTTT. Amino acid sequence: CASSKQQGTGSPLHF. Combining the CDR3 with reference TRBV7-2 and TRBJ1-6 gives the whole variable domain GAGVSQSPSNKVTEKGKDVELRCDPISGHTALYWYRQSLGQGLEFLIYFQGNSAPDKSGLPSDRFSAERTGGSVSTLTIQRTQQEDSAVYLCASSKQQGTGSPLHFGNGTRLTVT.

The chain links TRBV9 to TRBJ2-2, with 7 bases fitting TRBD1. The CDR3 consists of 15 residues. CDR1 is SGDLS and CDR2 is YYNGEE in the germline V gene. Germline trimming cut 0 bases from V and 7 bases from J; bases unmatched to any gene: 6. The chain's CDR3 is CASSVEGGGGGELFF. DNA for the CDR3: TGTGCCAGCAGCGTAGAAGGGGGCGGCGGCGGGGAGCTGTTTTTT.

The chain recombines TRBV11-2 with TRBJ2-7; tentatively, D is TRBD1 (6 bases). Per the germline V gene, CDR1 is SGHAT and CDR2 is FQNNGV. V lost 3 bases and J lost 0, with 9 bases in between. CDR3 length: 14 residues. CDR3 region: CASSLDRFSYEQYF. In nucleotides, the CDR3 is TGTGCCAGCAGCTTGGACAGATTCTCCTACGAGCAGTACTTC.

V gene TRBV6-5 combines with J gene TRBJ2-7; D may be TRBD1 (6 bases). CDR1 is MNHEY, CDR2 SVGAGI, per germline. The CDR3 contains 15 residues. V was pared by 5 bases and J by 0 bases, with 14 bases between. The CDR3 sequence: CASSRGQGPSYEQYF. CDR3 nucleotides: TGTGCCAGCAGTCGGGGACAAGGACCCTCCTACGAGCAGTACTTC.

This sequence joins TRBV19 and TRBJ1-2, with 9 positions matching TRBD1. The CDR3 spans 15 residues. The germline V gene has CDR1 LNHDA and CDR2 SQIVND (reference sequence). J gave up 1 base and V 10 bases, and 10 bases lay outside the gene matches. CDR3 in amino acids: CATKTQTGGNYGYTF. Here the CDR3 DNA reads TGTGCCACCAAGACTCAGACAGGGGGTAACTATGGCTACACCTTC.

The chain has TRBV27 and TRBJ2-7, with 7 bases that match TRBD1. This CDR3 has 12 residues. V lost 4 bases, J lost 6 bases, and 3 bases stayed unmatched. Germline lookup yields CDR1 MNHEY and CDR2 SMNVEV (reference sequence). CDR3 amino acids: CASSSTGLEQYF. CDR3 nucleotides: TGTGCCAGCAGTTCGACAGGGCTCGAGCAGTACTTC.

This clone has a handful of counts. The chain combines TRBV5-1 with TRBJ2-5; the match to TRBD1 covers 7 bases. The CDR3 is 18 residues long. Germline CDR1 and CDR2: SGHRS and YFSETQ. The ends lost 4 bases at V and 5 bases at J; junction bases unmatched: 20. CDR3 bases: TGCGCCAGCAGCCTTTACACAGGCCGAGCGACCAGGGGGGAGACCCAGTACTTC. Translating gives CASSLYTGRATRGETQYF. The variable domain in full, with the rest retrieved from reference TRBV5-1 and TRBJ2-5, is KAGVTQTPRYLIKTRGQQVTLSCSPISGHRSVSWYQQTPGQGLQFLFEYFSETQRNKGNFPGRFSGRQFSNSRSEMNVSTLELGDSALYLCASSLYTGRATRGETQYFGPGTRLLVL.

This clone was found once. This CDR3 reads CASSWAGDFYEQYF. Written as DNA, the CDR3 is TGTGCCAGCAGCTGGGCAGGGGATTTCTACGAGCAGTACTTC. The chain couples TRBV11-2 to TRBJ2-7; the D gene is possibly TRBD1 (6 bases). CDR1 is SGHAT, CDR2 FQNNGV, per germline. V was cut by 4 bases and J by 3 bases, with 13 bases left in between. The CDR3 sequence is 14 residues long. Looking up the rest from reference TRBV11-2 and TRBJ2-7 gives the full variable domain: EAGVAQSPRYKIIEKRQSVAFWCNPISGHATLYWYQQILGQGPKLLIQFQNNGVVDDSQLPKDRFSAERLKGVDSTLKIQPAKLEDSAVYLCASSWAGDFYEQYFGPGTRLTVT.

This rearrangement joins TRBV5-1 to TRBJ1-2; 12 bases agree with TRBD1. V lost 2 bases to trimming and J lost 8 bases; unmatched junction nucleotides: 4. Looked up from germline, CDR1 is SGHRS and CDR2 is YFSETQ. CDR3 length equals 14 residues. The CDR3 region is CASSFGTGGDGYTF. CDR3 coding DNA: TGCGCCAGCAGCTTCGGGACAGGGGGCGACGGCTACACCTTC.

The chain recombines TRBV4-2 with TRBJ1-2, with 11 bases lining up with TRBD1. CDR3 length equals 16 residues. CDR1 is LGHNA and CDR2 is YNFKEQ in the germline V gene. J gave up 2 bases and V 0 bases, and 2 bases lay outside the gene matches. In DNA form, the CDR3 reads TGTGCCAGCAGCCAAGAGTGGACAGGGGGCAACTATGGCTACACCTTC. Protein product: CASSQEWTGGNYGYTF.

CDR3 in amino acids: CASSLGSRASGGPGQFF. The DNA of the CDR3 is TGTGCCAGCAGCTTAGGTTCACGTGCTAGCGGGGGTCCGGGGCAGTTCTTC. This sequence joins TRBV7-9 and TRBJ2-1; 10 bases agree with TRBD2. With V trimmed by 1 base and J by 12 bases, 15 bases remained unmatched. Germline V lookup: CDR1 SEHNR, CDR2 FQNEAQ (reference sequence). The CDR3 is made up of 17 amino acids.

The rearrangement uses TRBV18 and TRBJ1-4; tentatively, D is TRBD1 (6 bases). This CDR3 comprises 13 residues. The germline gives CDR1 KGHSH, CDR2 LQKENI. The V end was cut by 1 base, the J end by 6 bases, with 6 bases between. For the CDR3, the DNA is TGTGCCAGCTCACCACAGGGGGATGAAAAACTGTTTTTT. Residues: CASSPQGDEKLFF.

V gene TRBV6-1 combines with J gene TRBJ2-5; 12 bases fit TRBD1. This CDR3 is 15 amino acids long. V lost 6 bases, J lost 5 bases, and 7 bases stayed unmatched. Germline V lookup: CDR1 MNHNS, CDR2 SASEGT. In DNA form, the CDR3 reads TGTGCCAGCAGCCCCCGGGACAGGGGGCTTGAGACCCAGTACTTC. Protein product: CASSPRDRGLETQYF.

This clone was recorded a few times. The rearrangement links TRBV9 to TRBJ1-4; 9 nucleotides agree with TRBD1. CDR1 and CDR2 (germline): SGDLS, YYNGEE. J was trimmed by 0 bases and V by 0 bases; bases with no gene match: 0. The CDR3 is made up of 16 amino acids. The CDR3 sequence is CASSVGTGATNEKLFF. CDR3 sequence (DNA): TGTGCCAGCAGCGTAGGGACAGGGGCAACTAATGAAAAACTGTTTTTT.

The chain recombines TRBV11-3 with TRBJ2-6, with 8 nucleotides matching TRBD2. CDR1 is SGHNT, CDR2 YENEEA, per germline. The CDR3 totals 19 residues. J was trimmed by 0 bases and V by 5 bases; bases with no gene match: 12. CDR3 DNA: TGTGCCAGCAGCCCCGGGGGGGTGAGGAAAAACTCTGGGGCCAACGTCCTGACTTTC. Protein: CASSPGGVRKNSGANVLTF. Full variable domain (remainder filled in from reference TRBV11-3 and TRBJ2-6): EAGVVQSPRYKIIEKKQPVAFWCNPISGHNTLYWYLQNLGQGPELLIRYENEEAVDDSQLPKDRFSAERLKGVDSTLKIQPAELGDSAVYLCASSPGGVRKNSGANVLTFGAGSRLTVL.

As for this clone: This sample includes further DNA sequences coding for the same CDR3. The rearrangement links TRBV27 to TRBJ1-3; 8 bases are a match to TRBD1. V lost 4 bases, J lost 4 bases, and 3 bases stayed unmatched. The CDR3 consists of 14 residues. Germline CDR1 reads MNHEY; CDR2 reads SMNVEV (reference sequence). CDR3 amino acids: CASSSTGGGNTIYF. As DNA, the CDR3 is TGTGCCAGCAGTTCTACAGGGGGGGGAAACACCATATATTTT.

The V and J genes are TRBV9 and TRBJ1-6, with TRBD1 identical over 10 bases. This CDR3 region has 15 residues. Germline assignment: CDR1 SGDLS and CDR2 YYNGEE. The J segment lost 10 bases and the V segment lost 4 bases, leaving 8 bases of the junction unmatched. DNA for the CDR3: TGTGCCAGCAGCCCGACAGGGGGCTTACGGTCACCCCTCCACTTT. This encodes CASSPTGGLRSPLHF.

The chain recombines TRBV6-1 with TRBJ1-1; 7 positions match TRBD1. J gave up 3 bases and V 6 bases, and 4 bases lay outside the gene matches. CDR1 MNHNS and CDR2 SASEGT come from the germline V gene. The CDR3 is 13 residues long. The CDR3 protein is CASSLTGDTEAFF. As DNA, the CDR3 is TGTGCCAGCAGCCTAACAGGGGACACTGAAGCTTTCTTT.

This sequence joins TRBV6-5 and TRBJ2-1; TRBD1 matches 8 bases. J was trimmed by 4 bases and V by 7 bases; bases with no gene match: 9. Germline V gene sequence: CDR1 MNHEY, CDR2 SVGAGI. The CDR3 consists of 15 residues. The CDR3 bases are TGTGCCAGCAAGTCGGGGACAGGACTATACAATGAGCAGTTCTTC. Residues: CASKSGTGLYNEQFF.

J is TRBJ2-3 and V is TRBV27, with 7 bases that match TRBD1. V lost 5 bases to trimming and J lost 4 bases; unmatched junction nucleotides: 6. Germline CDR1 and CDR2: MNHEY and SMNVEV (reference sequence). This CDR3 has 14 amino acids. This chain's CDR3 is CASSLRGYADTQYF. CDR3 nucleotide sequence: TGTGCCAGCAGTCTCAGGGGGTACGCAGATACGCAGTATTTT.